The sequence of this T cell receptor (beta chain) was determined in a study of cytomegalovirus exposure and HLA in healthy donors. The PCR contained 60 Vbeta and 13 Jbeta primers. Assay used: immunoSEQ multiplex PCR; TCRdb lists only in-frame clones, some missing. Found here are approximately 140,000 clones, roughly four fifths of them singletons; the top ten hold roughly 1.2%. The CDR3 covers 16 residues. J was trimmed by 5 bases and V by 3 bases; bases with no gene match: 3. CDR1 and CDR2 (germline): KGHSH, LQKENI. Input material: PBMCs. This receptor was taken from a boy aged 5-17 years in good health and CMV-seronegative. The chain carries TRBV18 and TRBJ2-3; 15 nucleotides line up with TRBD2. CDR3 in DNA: TGTGCCAGCTCACCCCCGGGACTAGCGGGAGGAGATACGCAGTATTTT. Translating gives CASSPPGLAGGDTQYF.